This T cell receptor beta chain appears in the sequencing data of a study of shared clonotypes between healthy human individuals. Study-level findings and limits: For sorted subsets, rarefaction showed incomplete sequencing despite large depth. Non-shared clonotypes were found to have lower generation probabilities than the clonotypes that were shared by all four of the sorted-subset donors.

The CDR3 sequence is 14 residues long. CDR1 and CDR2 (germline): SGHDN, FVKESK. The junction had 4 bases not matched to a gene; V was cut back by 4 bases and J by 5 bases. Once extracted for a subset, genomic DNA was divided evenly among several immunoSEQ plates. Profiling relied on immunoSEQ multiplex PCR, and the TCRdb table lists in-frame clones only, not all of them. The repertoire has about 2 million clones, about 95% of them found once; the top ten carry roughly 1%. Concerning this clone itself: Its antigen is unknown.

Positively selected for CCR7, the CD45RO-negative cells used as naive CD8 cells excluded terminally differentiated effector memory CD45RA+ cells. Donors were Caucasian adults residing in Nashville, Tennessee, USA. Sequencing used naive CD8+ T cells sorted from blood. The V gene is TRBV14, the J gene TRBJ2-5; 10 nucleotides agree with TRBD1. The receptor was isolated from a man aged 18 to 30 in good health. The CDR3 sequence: CASSLTGGLETQYF. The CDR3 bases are TGTGCCAGCAGCCTGACAGGGGGCCTGGAGACCCAGTACTTC.